A selection of T cell receptor beta chains follows, all from one sample in a study of T cell repertoires in cytomegalovirus infection. TCRdb itself ran the reads through MiXCR, one entry per CDR3 protein. The sample has nearly 650,000 distinct CDR3 sequences; approximately 24% are singletons. Sequenced input: CD8+ T cells from PBMCs. The receptors derive from a human donor in good health (CMV status not recorded). Some clones in this sample may be carry-over from other donors' samples. The CDR3 runs from the conserved cysteine through the conserved F or W. D genes are given only for firm matches. Only part of the rows carry a size: once, few, many, or a class if the clone is expanded.

j_gene,v_gene,abundance,d_gene,CDR3aa,CDR3nt
TRBJ2-3,TRBV29-1,.,.,CSVEGDGYSTDTQYF,TGCAGCGTTGAAGGGGACGGGTATAGCACAGATACGCAGTATTTT
TRBJ1-5,TRBV6-2/TRBV6-3,.,.,CASEGEGQPQHF,TGTGCCAGCGAAGGGGAGGGACAGCCCCAGCATTTT
TRBJ1-4,TRBV10-3,.,TRBD1,CAISSRQGKNEKLFF,TGTGCCATCAGCTCCCGACAGGGGAAGAATGAAAAACTGTTTTTT
TRBJ2-7,TRBV28,.,.,CASSRFPQEQYF,TGTGCCAGCAGTAGATTTCCACAAGAGCAGTACTTC
TRBJ2-1,TRBV7-6,few,TRBD2,CASSPTSGAPSEQFF,TGTGCCAGCAGCCCGACTAGCGGGGCCCCCTCGGAGCAGTTCTTC
TRBJ2-1,TRBV29-1,many,TRBD1,CSVEDGSGQGPYNEQFF,TGCAGCGTTGAAGATGGTTCGGGACAGGGTCCCTACAATGAGCAGTTCTTC
TRBJ2-1,TRBV20-1,.,TRBD2,CSALTSGGANEQFF,TGCAGTGCTTTGACTAGCGGGGGGGCAAATGAGCAGTTCTTC
TRBJ2-5,TRBV28,few,.,CASSLSIGGETQYF,TGTGCCAGCAGTTTGTCAATAGGGGGAGAGACCCAGTACTTC
TRBJ1-2,TRBV27,.,.,CASSFGNGYGYTF,TGTGCCAGCAGTTTCGGAAACGGGTATGGCTACACCTTC
TRBJ2-5,TRBV14,many,TRBD1,CASSQGGQGAGETQYF,TGTGCCAGCAGCCAAGGTGGACAGGGGGCTGGAGAGACCCAGTACTTC
TRBJ2-3,TRBV7-9,many,.,CASMIFTDTQYF,TGTGCCAGCATGATTTTTACAGATACGCAGTATTTT
TRBJ2-1,TRBV15,.,.,CATSSRIVGYNEQFF,TGTGCCACCAGCAGTAGGATAGTAGGTTACAATGAGCAGTTCTTC
TRBJ1-2,TRBV28,few,.,CASSLTQQGTYTF,TGTGCCAGCAGTTTAACTCAACAGGGTACCTACACCTTC
TRBJ1-1,TRBV7-9,.,.,CASSQIEAFF,TGTGCCAGCAGCCAAATTGAAGCTTTCTTT
TRBJ1-2,TRBV4-1,.,.,CASSQKDTSNYGYTF,TGCGCCAGCAGCCAAAAGGACACATCTAACTATGGCTACACCTTC
TRBJ2-1,TRBV20-1,few,TRBD2,CSATSGGASYNEQFF,TGCAGTGCGACTAGCGGGGGGGCATCCTACAATGAGCAGTTCTTC
TRBJ2-3,TRBV27,.,TRBD2,CASSLSTGGRGTDTQYF,TGTGCCAGCAGTTTATCAACGGGGGGGCGAGGCACAGATACGCAGTATTTT
TRBJ2-3,TRBV12-3/TRBV12-4,.,.,CASTHWGSEITDTQYF,TGTGCCAGCACCCATTGGGGTAGCGAGATCACAGATACGCAGTATTTT
TRBJ1-4,TRBV10-3,few,.,CAIRDGEGESKKLFF,TGTGCCATCAGGGACGGCGAAGGGGAGTCGAAAAAACTGTTTTTT
TRBJ2-2,TRBV18,.,.,CASSPPSPAMNTGELFF,TGTGCCAGCTCACCACCTTCCCCAGCGATGAACACCGGGGAGCTGTTTTTT
TRBJ1-4,TRBV7-1,once,.,CASSTVDLGLFF,TGTGCCAGCAGCACAGTGGACCTCGGGCTGTTTTTT
TRBJ2-2,TRBV6-4,.,.,CASGPGAGELFF,TGTGCCAGCGGGCCCGGTGCCGGGGAGCTGTTTTTT
TRBJ1-2,TRBV29-1,.,.,CSVEARGAYGYTF,TGCAGCGTTGAGGCCCGGGGGGCTTATGGCTACACCTTC
TRBJ2-2,TRBV7-2,many,.,CASSLDLRGADTGELFF,TGTGCCAGCAGCTTGGATCTGCGGGGCGCGGACACCGGGGAGCTGTTTTTT
TRBJ2-1,TRBV29-1,.,.,CSVDGQGNEQFF,TGCAGCGTTGATGGGCAGGGGAATGAGCAGTTCTTC
TRBJ1-3,TRBV6-2/TRBV6-3,few,.,CASRTDSSGNTIYF,TGTGCCAGCAGGACGGACAGCTCTGGAAACACCATATATTTT
TRBJ1-1,TRBV25-1,.,.,CASRPGANTEAFF,TGTGCCAGCAGGCCAGGAGCGAACACTGAAGCTTTCTTT
TRBJ1-2,TRBV27,few,.,CASSSDVFYGYTF,TGTGCCAGCAGTTCGGACGTCTTCTATGGCTACACCTTC
TRBJ2-2,TRBV4-1,few,.,CASGFFGPNTGELFF,TGCGCCAGCGGATTTTTCGGGCCGAACACCGGGGAGCTGTTTTTT
TRBJ2-5,TRBV6-2/TRBV6-3,.,TRBD1,CASSYLGQKKETQYF,TGTGCCAGCAGTTACCTGGGACAGAAAAAAGAGACCCAGTACTTC
TRBJ1-1,TRBV7-9,many,.,CAVGTANTEAFF,TGTGCTGTTGGGACGGCGAACACTGAAGCTTTCTTT
TRBJ2-2,TRBV19,.,.,CVSSGGTANTGELFF,TGTGTCAGTAGTGGGGGGACGGCGAACACCGGGGAGCTGTTTTTT